The 10 T cell receptor beta chains in this list originate from one sample, sequenced in a study of PD-1 blockade in classical Hodgkin lymphoma. After autologous stem cell transplantation all patients relapsed, and prior brentuximab vedotin exposure differed between cohorts. The data were produced by immunoSEQ multiplex PCR, yet TCRdb's version contains in-frame clones alone and is incomplete. The sample lists more than 40,000 clones, 85% to 90% occurring once. The sample consisted of peripheral blood mononuclear cells (PBMCs), taken at baseline. Receptors originate from a human donor with classical Hodgkin lymphoma.

This chain uses TRBV10-1 with TRBJ2-3; 7 bases line up with TRBD1. The CDR3 runs 20 residues. The ends lost 6 bases at V and 2 bases at J; junction bases unmatched: 23. Germline CDR1 and CDR2: WNHNN and SYGVQD (reference sequence). The CDR3 coding sequence is TGCGCCAGCAGACGCCTCTTAATCACAGGGAAGGGGGCAGACACAGATACGCAGTATTTT. Encoded protein: CASRRLLITGKGADTDTQYF.

The genes are TRBV27 and TRBJ2-1; the match to TRBD2 covers 10 bases. This CDR3 region has 16 residues. CDR1 MNHEY and CDR2 SMNVEV come from the germline V gene (reference sequence). The trim removed 7 bases at V and 4 bases at J, leaving 10 bases unmatched. The CDR3 bases are TGTGCCAGCAACCCTAGCGGGAGTTTGTGGTACAATGAGCAGTTCTTC. Translated: CASNPSGSLWYNEQFF.

This chain links TRBV29-1 with TRBJ2-3; 12 nucleotides line up with TRBD2. V shed 6 bases and J 6 bases; nucleotides not matched to a gene: 4. The germline V gene encodes CDR1 SQVTM and CDR2 ANQGSEA. The CDR3 loop spans 13 amino acids. As DNA, the CDR3 is TGCAGCGTCTTGACTAGCGGGAGTGATACGCAGTATTTT. It encodes CSVLTSGSDTQYF.

The rearrangement joins TRBV2 to TRBJ2-7, with 10 bases fitting TRBD1. J lost 5 bases, V lost 4 bases, and 5 bases had no gene match. CDR1 and CDR2 from the germline V gene are SNHLY and FYNNEI. The CDR3 length is 14 residues. CDR3 DNA: TGTGCCAGCAGTGTCGGACAGGGGGGAAACGAGCAGTACTTC. This sequence encodes CASSVGQGGNEQYF. Variable domain in full (rest from reference TRBV2 and TRBJ2-7): EPEVTQTPSHQVTQMGQEVILRCVPISNHLYFYWYRQILGQKVEFLVSFYNNEISEKSEIFDDQFSVERPDGSNFTLKIRSTKLEDSAMYFCASSVGQGGNEQYFGPGTRLTVT.

V gene TRBV2 combines with J gene TRBJ1-1; D unclear. The CDR3 sequence is 15 residues long. The V and J ends lost 1 base and 3 bases respectively, with 12 bases between them. Germline CDR1 SNHLY, CDR2 FYNNEI. The CDR3, as DNA: TGTGCCAGCAGTGAAGGGAGGCAGAGACACACTGAAGCTTTCTTT. Encoded protein: CASSEGRQRHTEAFF. Full variable domain (rest looked up from reference TRBV2 and TRBJ1-1): EPEVTQTPSHQVTQMGQEVILRCVPISNHLYFYWYRQILGQKVEFLVSFYNNEISEKSEIFDDQFSVERPDGSNFTLKIRSTKLEDSAMYFCASSEGRQRHTEAFFGQGTRLTVV.

This chain uses TRBV27 with TRBJ2-6, with D hard to call. Germline V gene data show CDR1 as MNHEY and CDR2 as SMNVEV (reference sequence). The CDR3 consists of 14 residues. Trimming removed 4 bases from V and 4 bases from J, with 8 bases in between. CDR3 protein: CASSSPWGANVLTF. As DNA, the CDR3 is TGTGCCAGCAGTTCCCCCTGGGGGGCCAACGTCCTGACTTTC.

V gene TRBV11-2 combines with J gene TRBJ2-3; 9 bases fit TRBD2. V was pared by 4 bases and J by 3 bases, with 11 bases of the junction left unmatched. The CDR3 sequence is 17 residues long. Per the germline V gene, CDR1 is SGHAT and CDR2 is FQNNGV. The CDR3 spells CASSSNGTSNPTDTQYF. CDR3 nucleotides: TGTGCCAGCAGCTCAAACGGGACTAGCAACCCAACAGATACGCAGTATTTT.

The genes are TRBV6-4 and TRBJ2-7; D is undetermined. The germline gives CDR1 MRHNA, CDR2 SNTAGT. This CDR3 contains 12 residues. V lost 6 bases and J 3 bases, leaving 9 bases between the germline ends. CDR3 sequence reads: CASSDTRYEQYF. The CDR3 DNA is TGTGCCAGCAGCGATACACGCTACGAGCAGTACTTC.

This chain uses TRBV5-5 with TRBJ2-7, with TRBD2 as a possible D gene (6 bases). This CDR3 has 16 residues. CDR1 and CDR2 from the germline V gene are SGHKS and YYEKEE (reference sequence). V shed 4 bases and J shed 2 bases, with 19 bases lying between them. The CDR3 bases are TGTGCCAGCAGCGCGCCCAAGGACTATACACCCTACGAGCAGTACTTC. This translates into CASSAPKDYTPYEQYF.

This chain links TRBV18 with TRBJ1-1; D ambiguous. The CDR3 is made up of 13 amino acids. Germline assignment: CDR1 KGHSH and CDR2 LQKENI. V was clipped by 1 base and J by 5 bases, with 8 bases between them. CDR3 coding DNA: TGTGCCAGCTCACCACAGATCGCGACTGAAGCTTTCTTT. Residues: CASSPQIATEAFF. The full variable domain, rest sourced from reference TRBV18 and TRBJ1-1, is NAGVMQNPRHLVRRRGQEARLRCSPMKGHSHVYWYRQLPEEGLKFMVYLQKENIIDESGMPKERFSAEFPKEGPSILRIQQVVRGDSAAYFCASSPQIATEAFFGQGTRLTVV.